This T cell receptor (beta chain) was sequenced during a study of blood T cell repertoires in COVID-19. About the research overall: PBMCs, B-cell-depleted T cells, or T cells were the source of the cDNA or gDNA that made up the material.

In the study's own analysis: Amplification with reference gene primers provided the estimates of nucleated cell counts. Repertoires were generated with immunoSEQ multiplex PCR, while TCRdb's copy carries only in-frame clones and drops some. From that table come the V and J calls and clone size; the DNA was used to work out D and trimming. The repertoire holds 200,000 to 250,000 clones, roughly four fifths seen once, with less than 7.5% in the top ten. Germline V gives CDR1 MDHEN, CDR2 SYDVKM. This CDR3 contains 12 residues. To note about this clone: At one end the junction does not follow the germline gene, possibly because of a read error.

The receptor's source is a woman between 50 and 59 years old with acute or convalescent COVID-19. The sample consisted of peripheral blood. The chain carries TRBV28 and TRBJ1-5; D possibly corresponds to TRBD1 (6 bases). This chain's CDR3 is CASNRANEPQHF. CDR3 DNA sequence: TGTGCCAGCAACAGGGCCAATGAGCCCCAGCATTTT.